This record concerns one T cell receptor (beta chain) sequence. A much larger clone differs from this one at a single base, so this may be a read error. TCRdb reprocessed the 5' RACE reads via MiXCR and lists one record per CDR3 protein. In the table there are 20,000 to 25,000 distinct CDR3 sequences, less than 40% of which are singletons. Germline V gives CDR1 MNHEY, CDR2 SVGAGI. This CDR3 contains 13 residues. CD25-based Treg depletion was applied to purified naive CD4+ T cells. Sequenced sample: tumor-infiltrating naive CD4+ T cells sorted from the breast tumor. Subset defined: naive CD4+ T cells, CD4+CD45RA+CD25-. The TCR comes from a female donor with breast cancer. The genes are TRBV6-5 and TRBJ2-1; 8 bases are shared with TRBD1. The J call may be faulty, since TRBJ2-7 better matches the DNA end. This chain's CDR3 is CASRETGVHEQYF. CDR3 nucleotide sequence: TGTGCCAGCAGGGAGACAGGGGTCCATGAGCAGTACTTC.